This TCR beta chain was obtained from a study of OX40 agonist ivuxolimab in advanced cancers. In germline, CDR1 is SEHNR, CDR2 FQNEAQ (reference sequence). This CDR3 comprises 18 residues. V was shortened by 1 base and J by 0 bases, with 16 bases between the two germline ends. It was autoimmune disease history or systemic immunosuppression that excluded patients. Here immunoSEQ multiplex PCR was the method, and the copy in TCRdb shows in-frame clones only, minus some. The table shows 100,000 to 140,000 clones, with 85% to 95% occurring only once. Sequences were derived from CD4+ or CD8+ T cells sorted from blood, sampled in a trial of the OX40 agonist ivuxolimab. The TCR comes from an adult with an advanced solid tumor such as melanoma, head and neck, liver or kidney cancer. The chain joins TRBV7-9 to TRBJ1-3; the D is unclear. CDR3: CASSLVGWSRLSGNTIYF. The CDR3 DNA reads TGTGCCAGCAGCTTAGTGGGTTGGAGCCGCCTCTCTGGAAACACCATATATTTT.